These T cell receptor beta chains were read from a single sample in a study of T cell responses to AZD1222 COVID-19 vaccine. Sequencing was performed with immunoSEQ multiplex PCR; in TCRdb, only in-frame clones are kept and a portion is missing. This sample yields around 140,000 clones, of which more than 85% are seen a single time; roughly 2% belongs to the top ten. The sequencing here drew on peripheral blood, taken 28 days after the second AZD1222 dose. All receptors derive from an adult who received the AZD1222 COVID-19 vaccine. Both conserved end residues are part of each CDR3. The order of the fields is clone size, D gene, J gene, V gene, CDR3 protein, CDR3 DNA. The D gene is left open where the match is weak. Clone size is given for some rows only: seen once, a few or many times, or a class if the clone is expanded.

. . TRBJ1-2 TRBV5-4 CASSLTGKDGYTF TGTGCCAGCAGCCTTACAGGGAAGGATGGCTACACCTTC
. TRBD1 TRBJ2-5 TRBV2 CASSVRTGGGETQYF TGTGCCAGCAGTGTAAGGACAGGGGGAGGAGAGACCCAGTACTTC
. . TRBJ2-7 TRBV23-1 CASSQSPPYEQYF TGCGCCAGCAGTCAATCACCGCCTTACGAGCAGTACTTC
. . TRBJ1-5 TRBV10-1 CASSVTGDQPQHF TGCGCCAGCAGTGTAACGGGGGATCAGCCCCAGCATTTT
. TRBD1 TRBJ1-6 TRBV10-2 CASSFDRGGSPLHF TGCGCCAGCAGCTTCGACAGGGGTGGTTCACCCCTCCACTTT
once . TRBJ1-2 TRBV28 CASSLGSYGYTF TGTGCCAGCAGTTTGGGAAGCTATGGCTACACCTTC
. TRBD2 TRBJ2-1 TRBV9 CASSVSGRVNEQFF TGTGCCAGCAGCGTAAGCGGGAGAGTCAATGAGCAGTTCTTC
. . TRBJ2-1 TRBV5-1 CASSLGVVGSYNEQFF TGCGCCAGCAGCTTGGGGGTGGTAGGCTCCTACAATGAGCAGTTCTTC
. TRBD1 TRBJ1-1 TRBV5-1 CASSLAQGEAMNTEAFF TGCGCCAGCAGCTTGGCGCAGGGGGAGGCGATGAACACTGAAGCTTTCTTT
. . TRBJ2-3 TRBV7-2 CASSLVWLDTQYF TGTGCCAGCAGCTTAGTCTGGCTGGATACGCAGTATTTT
. TRBD2 TRBJ2-5 TRBV10-1 CASGMQGGETQYF TGCGCCAGCGGCATGCAGGGAGGGGAGACCCAGTACTTC
. . TRBJ1-5 TRBV7-6 CASSWGFLTSNQPQHF TGTGCCAGCAGCTGGGGATTTCTTACTAGCAATCAGCCCCAGCATTTT
. . TRBJ2-7 TRBV11-3 CASSLDADSYSYEQYF TGTGCCAGCAGCTTGGACGCCGACAGTTACTCCTACGAGCAGTACTTC
. TRBD1 TRBJ1-2 TRBV27 CASRSGDSVYGYTF TGTGCCAGCAGGTCGGGGGACAGTGTGTATGGCTACACCTTC
once . TRBJ2-5 TRBV5-8 CASITGFETQYF TGTGCCAGCATAACAGGGTTTGAGACCCAGTACTTC
. . TRBJ1-2 TRBV7-6 CASSPVVNYGYTF TGTGCCAGCAGCCCGGTGGTTAACTATGGCTACACCTTC
. . TRBJ1-1 TRBV11-2 CASSLEEGEAFF TGTGCCAGCAGCTTAGAAGAAGGTGAAGCTTTCTTT
. . TRBJ2-5 TRBV6-1 CASSWETGTQYF TGTGCCAGCAGTTGGGAGACAGGGACCCAGTACTTC
. TRBD1 TRBJ1-3 TRBV18 CASSPIGQGAGNTIYF TGTGCCAGCTCACCGATTGGACAGGGAGCGGGAAACACCATATATTTT
. . TRBJ2-2 TRBV16 CASSQGASTGELFF TGTGCCAGCAGCCAAGGGGCGTCCACCGGGGAGCTGTTTTTT
. . TRBJ2-2 TRBV6-2/TRBV6-3 CASSYRTTGELFF TGTGCCAGCAGTTACAGGACCACCGGGGAGCTGTTTTTT
. . TRBJ2-1 TRBV4-3 CASSQDPDESSYNEQFF TGCGCCAGCAGCCAAGATCCTGACGAAAGCTCCTACAATGAGCAGTTCTTC
. TRBD2 TRBJ2-5 TRBV3-1/TRBV3-2 CASSQSGLAGGGRIETQYF TGTGCCAGCAGCCAATCGGGACTAGCGGGGGGTGGTCGTATAGAGACCCAGTACTTC
. TRBD1 TRBJ1-6 TRBV7-6 CASSTGQGYNSPLHF TGTGCCAGCTCAACAGGACAGGGCTATAATTCACCCCTCCACTTT
. . TRBJ1-1 TRBV11-1 CASTSGDHTEAFF TGTGCCAGCACCTCGGGGGATCACACTGAAGCTTTCTTT
. . TRBJ1-1 TRBV27 CASSSPDGNTEAFF TGTGCCAGCAGTTCCCCCGACGGGAACACTGAAGCTTTCTTT
. TRBD2 TRBJ2-7 TRBV4-1 CASSQGSNSGRYEQYF TGCGCCAGCAGCCAAGGGAGTAATAGCGGGAGGTACGAGCAGTACTTC
. . TRBJ1-3 TRBV19 CASSIKETGNTIYF TGTGCCAGTAGTATAAAGGAGACAGGAAACACCATATATTTT
. . TRBJ1-2 TRBV18 CASSPRGRLANYGYTF TGTGCCAGCTCACCACGGGGACGGTTAGCTAACTATGGCTACACCTTC
. . TRBJ1-1 TRBV5-4 CASSLAQAVSTEAFF TGTGCCAGCAGCTTGGCCCAGGCAGTGAGCACTGAAGCTTTCTTT
once . TRBJ2-2 TRBV10-3 CAITELLAGELFF TGTGCCATCACCGAGCTGCTTGCCGGGGAGCTGTTTTTT
. . TRBJ1-1 TRBV5-8 CASSLGINEAFF TGTGCCAGCAGCTTGGGAATCAATGAAGCTTTCTTT
. . TRBJ1-1 TRBV2 CASRGELYTEAFF TGTGCCAGCAGGGGGGAACTTTACACTGAAGCTTTCTTT
. . TRBJ2-2 TRBV11-2 CASSPGGWNGELFF TGTGCCAGCAGCCCCGGGGGTTGGAACGGGGAGCTGTTTTTT
once TRBD1 TRBJ1-4 TRBV7-2 CASSRDSSATNEKLFF TGTGCCAGCAGCCGGGACAGTTCCGCAACTAATGAAAAACTGTTTTTT
. . TRBJ2-3 TRBV7-2 CASSLARWQGTDTQYF TGTGCCAGCAGCTTAGCGCGATGGCAGGGCACAGATACGCAGTATTTT
few . TRBJ2-3 TRBV6-5 CASSDSGGTDTQYF TGTGCCAGCAGTGACTCGGGTGGCACAGATACGCAGTATTTT
. TRBD2 TRBJ2-1 TRBV3-1/TRBV3-2 CASASTGEGYNEQFF TGTGCCAGCGCTTCTACCGGGGAGGGGTACAATGAGCAGTTCTTC
. . TRBJ1-3 TRBV18 CASSRARGPSGNTIYF TGTGCCAGCTCACGAGCGAGAGGGCCCTCTGGAAACACCATATATTTT
. . TRBJ1-4 TRBV7-9 CASSLRVENEKLFF TGTGCCAGCAGCTTAAGGGTGGAGAATGAAAAACTGTTTTTT
. . TRBJ2-3 TRBV12-3/TRBV12-4 CASSLEGDTQYF TGTGCCAGCAGTTTAGAGGGAGATACGCAGTATTTT
. . TRBJ1-6 TRBV27 CASSFTSNSPLHF TGTGCCAGCAGTTTTACAAGTAATTCACCCCTCCACTTT
. . TRBJ1-2 TRBV4-3 CASSQDWGSHYGYTF TGCGCCAGCAGCCAAGATTGGGGCAGCCACTATGGCTACACCTTC
. . TRBJ1-1 TRBV10-3 CAISERTTYTEAFF TGTGCCATCAGTGAGCGCACCACTTACACTGAAGCTTTCTTT
. . TRBJ2-3 TRBV5-1 CASSLQGESGDTQYF TGCGCCAGCAGCCTCCAAGGGGAGTCGGGAGATACGCAGTATTTT
. . TRBJ1-2 TRBV25-1 CASSDGRIYGYTF TGTGCCAGCAGTGATGGGCGGATCTATGGCTACACCTTC
once TRBD2 TRBJ2-3 TRBV27 CASSRGGTDTQYF TGTGCCAGCAGTCGGGGGGGCACAGATACGCAGTATTTT
once TRBD2 TRBJ2-3 TRBV5-1 CASSLELASSTDTQYF TGCGCCAGCAGCTTGGAACTAGCGAGTAGCACAGATACGCAGTATTTT
. . TRBJ1-1 TRBV5-1 CASSFVDVYTEAFF TGCGCCAGCAGCTTTGTTGACGTCTACACTGAAGCTTTCTTT
. . TRBJ2-3 TRBV5-1 CASSLGDYTADTQYF TGCGCCAGCAGCTTGGGGGATTACACGGCAGATACGCAGTATTTT
. . TRBJ1-1 TRBV7-9 CASSSQGNTEAFF TGTGCCAGCAGCTCCCAGGGAAACACTGAAGCTTTCTTT
once . TRBJ2-1 TRBV6-5 CASILGPQNEQFF TGTGCCAGTATCTTGGGGCCCCAAAATGAGCAGTTCTTC
. TRBD1 TRBJ1-2 TRBV27 CASIGTAGYTF TGTGCCAGCATAGGGACAGCTGGCTACACCTTC
few . TRBJ1-2 TRBV18 CASSPGPSYGYTF TGTGCCAGCTCACCGGGACCGTCCTATGGCTACACCTTC
. TRBD1 TRBJ1-6 TRBV7-9 CASSLQGPRDSPLHF TGTGCCAGCAGCCTACAGGGGCCTCGGGATTCACCCCTCCACTTT